This TCR beta chain originates from a study of CD8+CD57+ T cells in acquired aplastic anemia. Whole-study context: An average of approximately 3.4 ug of DNA was obtained from sorted CD4+ and CD8+ cells. Mean read depth for CD4+ cells from healthy donors was 9 million to 13 million. Whole-study results and caveats: The study found no significant CD8+ Simpson's diversity difference between patients and controls.

The study profiled TCR beta VDJ and CDR3 using genomic DNA as template. TCRdb analysed the reads with MiXCR anew, one entry per CDR3 protein. The table has roughly 200,000 distinct CDR3 sequences, approximately 60% seen once. As for this clonotype: Its specificity is unknown. A read error is likely, as this CDR3 ends without the conserved phenylalanine or tryptophan.

Sequenced: sorted CD4+, CD8+, or CD8+CD57+ T cells (not recorded which) from PBMCs. The TCR sequence derives from a human donor in good health.

The CDR3 protein is CASSLNRWNEQFS. In DNA form, the CDR3 reads TGTGCCAGCAGTTTAAACCGATGGAATGAGCAGTTCTCC. The V call is TRBV12-3 or TRBV12-4, the J call TRBJ2-1; D call uncertain. This CDR3 region has 13 residues. V was clipped by 2 bases and J by 7 bases, with 9 bases between them.